These T cell receptor beta chains were read from a single sample in a study of T cell responses to AZD1222 COVID-19 vaccine. Produced via immunoSEQ multiplex PCR; TCRdb's table is partial and in-frame only. The table records 180,000 or so clones, more than 80% of them present only once. This specimen was peripheral blood, taken on day 0 of AZD1222 vaccination. The receptors were sampled from an adult in good health. CDR3s include the opening cysteine and the closing phenylalanine or tryptophan. The D gene is left open where the match is weak. Clone size is given for some rows only: seen once, a few or many times, or a class if the clone is expanded.

J	length	size	D	V	DNA	CDR3
TRBJ1-3	16	once	-	TRBV5-5	TGTGCCAGCAGCTTGACTACTCTCTCAGGGGGAAACACCATATATTTT	CASSLTTLSGGNTIYF
TRBJ2-7	14	-	-	TRBV5-6	TGTGCCAGCAGCCCCGACCTTGGGGCCTACGAGCAGTACTTC	CASSPDLGAYEQYF
TRBJ1-5	17	-	TRBD1	TRBV19	TGTGCCAGTAGTATAAGACAGGGAAGAGGTAGCAATCAGCCCCAGCATTTT	CASSIRQGRGSNQPQHF
TRBJ1-2	15	-	-	TRBV5-1	TGCGCCAGCAGCTTGAATCACGAGCCCCCTTATGGCTACACCTTC	CASSLNHEPPYGYTF
TRBJ1-4	12	-	-	TRBV6-5	TGTGCCAGCACCACCTTGCGAGAAAAACTGTTTTTT	CASTTLREKLFF
TRBJ2-7	15	-	-	TRBV14	TGTGCCAGCAGCCAAGCTTTACAGCACTCCTACGAGCAGTACTTC	CASSQALQHSYEQYF
TRBJ1-1	13	-	-	TRBV7-9	TGTGCCAGCAGCCCCTACAGTGGGGCTGAAGCTTTCTTT	CASSPYSGAEAFF
TRBJ1-1	15	-	-	TRBV5-5	TGTGCCAGCAGCCACAGAACAGCCCTCAACACTGAAGCTTTCTTT	CASSHRTALNTEAFF
TRBJ2-5	13	-	-	TRBV7-2	TGTGCCAGCAGCTTAGAAATAGGCGGGACCCAGTACTTC	CASSLEIGGTQYF
TRBJ1-1	14	-	-	TRBV18	TGTGCCAGCTCACCACGGAGAACTAACACTGAAGCTTTCTTT	CASSPRRTNTEAFF
TRBJ1-1	14	-	TRBD1	TRBV30	TGTGCCTGGATCCGGGGACAGGGTGGCACTGAAGCTTTCTTT	CAWIRGQGGTEAFF
TRBJ2-1	16	-	-	TRBV5-6	TGTGCCAGCAGCTTGAGGAGGGGACGTACACCCAATGAGCAGTTCTTC	CASSLRRGRTPNEQFF
TRBJ2-7	16	-	TRBD1	TRBV7-2	TGTGCCAGCAGCTTAGTCTTCGGGACAGAAGTTTTCGAGCAGTACTTC	CASSLVFGTEVFEQYF
TRBJ1-3	12	-	-	TRBV12-3/TRBV12-4	TGTGCCACCCAACTCTATGGAAACACCATATATTTT	CATQLYGNTIYF
TRBJ1-1	11	few	-	TRBV5-1	TGCGCCAGCAGCTTCGGCAGGGAGGCTTTCTTT	CASSFGREAFF
TRBJ2-7	16	-	-	TRBV7-9	TGTGCCAGCAGCCACCCGTTGAGGGGTCTTCAGGACGAGCAGTACTTC	CASSHPLRGLQDEQYF
TRBJ1-1	13	once	-	TRBV12-3/TRBV12-4	TGTGCCAGCAGTTTGACGGAGAACACTGAAGCTTTCTTT	CASSLTENTEAFF
TRBJ2-3	13	-	-	TRBV29-1	TGCAGCGGTTCCGGGCCTATCCCAGATACGCAGTATTTT	CSGSGPIPDTQYF
TRBJ2-1	12	-	-	TRBV5-1	TGCGCCAGCAGCTTGATAGACAATGAGCAGTTCTTC	CASSLIDNEQFF
TRBJ1-1	15	-	-	TRBV28	TGTGCCCTCCATACCCGGGGGATGATGAACACTGAAGCTTTCTTT	CALHTRGMMNTEAFF
TRBJ2-1	14	-	TRBD2	TRBV4-2	TGTGCCAGCCAGCTGGGGCGGGAGTCCTATGAGCAGTTCTTC	CASQLGRESYEQFF
TRBJ1-3	16	once	-	TRBV18	TGTGCCAGCTCATCGACAGGCACACACTCTGGAAACACCATATATTTT	CASSSTGTHSGNTIYF
TRBJ2-7	14	-	-	TRBV7-2	TGTGCCAGCAGCTTCGGGATCCAAGCCCACGAGCAGTACTTC	CASSFGIQAHEQYF
TRBJ2-4	14	-	-	TRBV15	TGTGCCACCAGCAGAGGAGGGGCCAAAAACATTCAGTACTTC	CATSRGGAKNIQYF
TRBJ1-2	9	-	-	TRBV29-1	TGCAGCGTTGTTCTTGGCTACACCTTC	CSVVLGYTF
TRBJ2-3	16	-	-	TRBV5-6	TGTGCCAGCAGCTTGCGGGTGAACTTTTACACAGATACGCAGTATTTT	CASSLRVNFYTDTQYF
TRBJ1-5	13	-	-	TRBV3-1/TRBV3-2	TGTGCCAGCAGCCGGGAACGAGTTCAGCCCCAGCATTTT	CASSRERVQPQHF
TRBJ1-1	16	-	-	TRBV7-9	TGTGCCAGCAGCTCTTGGCGGGGGGTATTGAACACTGAAGCTTTCTTT	CASSSWRGVLNTEAFF
TRBJ2-3	12	-	TRBD2	TRBV6-5	TGTGCCAGCAGCCGCGGGGGAGATACGCAGTATTTT	CASSRGGDTQYF
TRBJ2-7	12	-	-	TRBV12-3/TRBV12-4	TGTGCCAGCAGAGGGGTAGCAGGCGAGCAGTACTTC	CASRGVAGEQYF
TRBJ2-7	15	-	-	TRBV5-1	TGCGCCAGCAGCTCCCGGGACTCTAGATGGAGTGAGCAGTACTTC	CASSSRDSRWSEQYF
TRBJ1-2	14	once	-	TRBV19	TGTGCCAGTAAGAGAGACGGCACTAACTATGGCTACACCTTC	CASKRDGTNYGYTF
TRBJ2-2	14	-	-	TRBV6-5	TGTGCCAGCAGTTACCGAGTGAACACCGGGGAGCTGTTTTTT	CASSYRVNTGELFF
TRBJ1-1	15	once	-	TRBV7-2	TGTGCCAGCAGCTTAGAAACAGGGATGAACACTGAAGCTTTCTTT	CASSLETGMNTEAFF
TRBJ2-4	14	-	TRBD2	TRBV6-5	TGTGCCAGCAGGCTAGCGGGAGGGGGAAACATTCAGTACTTC	CASRLAGGGNIQYF
TRBJ1-4	14	-	-	TRBV3-1/TRBV3-2	TGTGCCAGCAGCCAATCACAGGGTGGGGAAAAACTGTTTTTT	CASSQSQGGEKLFF
TRBJ2-7	14	once	-	TRBV27	TGTGCCAGCAGTTTATCTGACACCACCTACGAGCAGTACTTC	CASSLSDTTYEQYF
TRBJ2-1	13	-	-	TRBV10-3	TGTGCCATCAGGAAGGCTCTGGCTGATGAGCAGTTCTTC	CAIRKALADEQFF
TRBJ2-2	15	-	TRBD2	TRBV3-1/TRBV3-2	TGTGCCAGCAGCCAAGTAGCGGGGTATACCGGGGAGCTGTTTTTT	CASSQVAGYTGELFF